This TCR beta chain was obtained from a study of T cell changes during pregnancy in multiple sclerosis. Libraries were prepared by immunoSEQ multiplex PCR; TCRdb keeps only in-frame clonotypes and omits some of them. The table shows some 20,000 clones, with more than 70% occurring only once. Trimming took 8 bases from V and 7 from J, leaving 11 bases between them. The germline CDR1 and CDR2 sequences are MNHNS and SASEGT. The CDR3 extends over 11 amino acids. This clonotype was sampled from a female donor in good health, enrolled as a control in a pregnancy study. The material sequenced was CD4+ T cells from peripheral blood mononuclear cells, taken in the first trimester of pregnancy. The chain links TRBV6-1 to TRBJ1-1; no reliable D call. This chain's CDR3 is CASAYRDEAFF. Written as DNA, the CDR3 is TGTGCCAGCGCTTACAGAGATGAAGCTTTCTTT.